These 27 T cell receptor beta chains share one sample of origin, sequenced in a study of cytomegalovirus exposure and HLA in healthy donors. PCR was performed using 60 Vbeta and 13 Jbeta primers. The repertoire was sequenced with immunoSEQ multiplex PCR; TCRdb's copy has only in-frame clones and lacks some. This sample has under 200,000 clones, with around 81% found just once. Material for sequencing was PBMCs. Receptors originate from a woman younger than 45 in good health and CMV-seropositive.

This CDR3 reads CASRAGTENEKLFF. CDR3 DNA: TGTGCCAGCAGAGCCGGGACAGAAAATGAAAAACTGTTTTTT. The V call is TRBV2, the J call TRBJ1-4; 7 nucleotides line up with TRBD1. CDR1 and CDR2 from the germline V gene are SNHLY and FYNNEI. V lost 6 bases, J lost 5 bases, and 6 bases stayed unmatched. CDR3 size: 14 residues.

This clone has more than one count but fewer than ten. The chain joins TRBV7-2 to TRBJ2-7; a possible D gene is TRBD2 (6 bases). V was trimmed by 3 bases and J by 0 bases, leaving 12 bases between them. Germline CDR1 is SGHTA and CDR2 is FQGNSA. There are 15 residues in the CDR3. CDR3 sequence reads: CASSFRGVASYEQYF. CDR3 sequence (DNA): TGTGCCAGCAGCTTTCGCGGGGTAGCCTCCTACGAGCAGTACTTC.

The chain joins TRBV10-3 to TRBJ1-1; 8 nucleotides match TRBD1. Germline values: CDR1 ENHRY, CDR2 SYGVKD. The CDR3 contains 14 residues. The ends lost 7 bases at V and 5 bases at J; junction bases unmatched: 9. The CDR3 loop reads CAINGQGVVTEAFF. The DNA of the CDR3 is TGTGCCATCAATGGACAGGGCGTGGTGACTGAAGCTTTCTTT.

The V gene is TRBV6-1, the J gene TRBJ1-5; D gene ambiguous. The CDR3 spans 15 residues. Trimming removed 6 bases at V and 4 bases at J, with 16 bases between. The germline V gene encodes CDR1 MNHNS and CDR2 SASEGT. The CDR3 DNA follows: TGTGCCAGCAGCCTAGCGGTAGGAATTAATCAGCCCCAGCATTTT. This codes for CASSLAVGINQPQHF.

This clone was counted between two and nine times. The chain has TRBV28 and TRBJ2-2; D possibly corresponds to TRBD1 (6 bases). V dropped 1 base and J dropped 2 bases, with 14 bases sitting between them. Per germline, CDR1 MDHEN and CDR2 SYDVKM. The CDR3 has 17 amino acids. The CDR3 sequence: CASSLFQGQPNTGELFF. The CDR3 DNA reads as TGTGCCAGCAGTTTATTCCAGGGGCAGCCCAACACCGGGGAGCTGTTTTTT.

This clone came up once. CDR3 in amino acids: CASSETVTADTQYF. Written as DNA, the CDR3 is TGTGCCAGCAGTGAAACCGTAACGGCAGATACGCAGTATTTT. The chain couples TRBV6-1 to TRBJ2-3; unclear D gene. The CDR3 has 14 residues. Trimming cost V 2 bases and J 4 bases, with 10 bases left between them. Per germline, CDR1 MNHNS and CDR2 SASEGT.

The J gene is TRBJ2-5, the V gene TRBV19; possible D gene TRBD1, 6 bases. CDR1 is LNHDA, CDR2 SQIVND, per germline (reference sequence). The CDR3 covers 13 residues. The V and J ends lost 10 bases and 0 bases respectively, with 12 bases between them. CDR3 protein: CATSGTYQETQYF. The CDR3 DNA follows: TGTGCCACGTCCGGGACATACCAAGAGACCCAGTACTTC.

V usage is TRBV10-2 and J usage is TRBJ1-1; no clear D gene. This CDR3 region has 13 residues. V lost 4 bases and J 6 bases, leaving 12 bases between the germline ends. Germline assignment: CDR1 WSHSY and CDR2 SAAADI. The CDR3 DNA is TGCGCCAGCAGTGGGTTGCGGTATCCTGAAGCTTTCTTT. It is translated as CASSGLRYPEAFF.

The V and J genes are TRBV29-1 and TRBJ2-7; perhaps TRBD2 as D (6 bases). The CDR3 extends over 13 amino acids. The germline V and J ends were trimmed by 4 bases and 3 bases, with 13 bases remaining between them. CDR1 is SQVTM, CDR2 ANQGSEA, per germline. CDR3 DNA: TGCAGCGTTGGAACGGGGGTTTTCTACGAGCAGTACTTC. It codes for CSVGTGVFYEQYF.

This chain connects TRBV28 to TRBJ1-2; D ambiguous. The germline CDR1 and CDR2 sequences are MDHEN and SYDVKM. The CDR3 is 12 residues long. Trimming removed 1 base at V and 6 bases at J, with 6 bases between. The CDR3 loop reads CASSLLQDGYTF. For the CDR3, the DNA is TGTGCCAGCAGTTTATTGCAGGATGGCTACACCTTC.

This clone was seen a handful of times. The chain carries TRBV6-6 and TRBJ1-1; D is possibly TRBD1 (6 bases). The CDR3 extends over 13 amino acids. CDR1 and CDR2 from the germline V gene are MNHNY and SVGAGI (reference sequence). Trimming took 5 bases from V and 8 from J, leaving 15 bases between them. The CDR3 DNA sequence: TGTGCCAGCAGTCCAGGACAGTTCCCCGAAGCTTTCTTT. Protein product: CASSPGQFPEAFF.

J is TRBJ1-2 and V is TRBV6-5; TRBD1 agrees at 10 bases. The CDR3 spans 13 residues. V shed 7 bases, J shed 8 bases, and the junction held 7 bases outside the gene matches. CDR1 is MNHEY and CDR2 is SVGAGI in the germline V gene. This chain's CDR3 is CASTPTGGLGYTF. The CDR3 bases are TGTGCCAGCACCCCGACAGGGGGCTTAGGCTACACCTTC.

The chain combines TRBV5-5 with TRBJ1-2; 12 nucleotides agree with TRBD1. Losses at the gene ends were 3 bases for V and 5 bases for J; bases not matched to a gene: 8. The CDR3 spans 16 residues. The germline V gene encodes CDR1 SGHKS and CDR2 YYEKEE (reference sequence). Here the CDR3 DNA reads TGTGCCAGCAGCTCGGGTCGGGACAGGGGGCCTTATGGCTACACCTTC. It translates to CASSSGRDRGPYGYTF.

The chain has TRBV7-2 and TRBJ1-2, with a tentative D call TRBD1 (5 bases). Trimming removed 2 bases from V and 2 bases from J, with 6 bases in between. Germline V gene lookup returns CDR1 SGHTA and CDR2 FQGNSA. The CDR3 has 13 residues. CDR3 nucleotide sequence: TGTGCCAGCAGCTTAAGACAGAACTATGGCTACACCTTC. This encodes CASSLRQNYGYTF.

This clone was picked up a small number of times. This sequence joins TRBV9 and TRBJ2-1, with 7 positions matching TRBD2. Germline V CDR1 and CDR2: SGDLS, YYNGEE. CDR3 length equals 15 residues. V shed 3 bases, J shed 5 bases, and the junction held 8 bases outside the gene matches. The CDR3 nucleotides read TGTGCCAGCAGCGAAAGCGGGGACGACCACAATGAGCAGTTCTTC. It encodes CASSESGDDHNEQFF.

This chain links TRBV9 with TRBJ2-2, with D tentatively TRBD2 (5 bases). Trimming stripped 3 bases from V and 4 bases from J, with 10 bases between. This CDR3 has 14 amino acids. Looked up from germline, CDR1 is SGDLS and CDR2 is YYNGEE. CDR3 amino acids: CASSARDFTGELFF. The CDR3 DNA follows: TGTGCCAGCAGCGCTCGGGATTTCACCGGGGAGCTGTTTTTT.

The chain employs TRBV5-4 and TRBJ1-2; 9 nucleotides line up with TRBD1. V shed 3 bases, J shed 8 bases, and the junction held 5 bases outside the gene matches. The germline V gene has CDR1 SGHNT and CDR2 YYREEE (reference sequence). The CDR3 totals 13 residues. The CDR3 loop is CASSSRDRVGYTF. The CDR3 region has the DNA TGTGCCAGCAGCTCCCGGGACAGGGTGGGCTACACCTTC.

About this clone: The same CDR3 can be traced to other DNA sequences in this sample. The gene calls are TRBV4-3 and TRBJ1-1; TRBD1 agrees at 8 bases. The CDR3 spans 17 residues. The J segment lost 4 bases and the V segment lost 1 base, leaving 11 bases of the junction unmatched. Germline CDR1 is LGHNA and CDR2 is YSLEER. CDR3 residues: CASSQVGTGAWGTEAFF. The CDR3 DNA is TGCGCCAGCAGCCAAGTCGGGACAGGAGCGTGGGGCACTGAAGCTTTCTTT.

V and J are TRBV28 and TRBJ1-2; possible D gene TRBD1, 5 bases. V was pared by 6 bases and J by 1 base, with 12 bases between. Germline CDR1 reads MDHEN; CDR2 reads SYDVKM. This CDR3 has 14 residues. The CDR3 is CASRRKQDNYGYTF. The CDR3 DNA reads TGTGCCAGCAGGCGGAAACAGGATAACTATGGCTACACCTTC.

The CDR3 DNA sequence: TGTGCCAGCAGCGTAGCTGGTGTGGCGGTAGATACGCAGTATTTT. Amino acids: CASSVAGVAVDTQYF. The chain employs TRBV9 and TRBJ2-3; no firm D call. CDR3 length: 15 amino acids. Deletions cut 0 bases from V and 5 bases from J, with 13 bases between. Germline CDR1 SGDLS, CDR2 YYNGEE.

Only a few counts were recorded for this clone. The J gene is TRBJ1-5, the V gene TRBV27, with a tentative D call TRBD1 (6 bases). The germline V gene encodes CDR1 MNHEY and CDR2 SMNVEV (reference sequence). This CDR3 has 15 residues. Trimming pared 5 bases from V and 6 bases from J, leaving 17 bases between. CDR3: CASSPRSTGFQPQHF. The CDR3 coding sequence is TGTGCCAGCAGTCCAAGATCGACAGGTTTTCAGCCCCAGCATTTT.

The CDR3 is CASSASGGGVDPAYEQYF. In DNA form, the CDR3 reads TGTGCCAGCAGCGCCTCCGGCGGGGGTGTAGACCCCGCCTACGAGCAGTACTTC. The chain employs TRBV7-2 and TRBJ2-7; TRBD2 matches 7 bases. Looked up from germline, CDR1 is SGHTA and CDR2 is FQGNSA. The CDR3 is 18 amino acids. The V and J ends lost 5 bases and 2 bases, in that order; junction bases with no gene match: 18.

Only one count was recorded for this clone. The chain carries TRBV5-1 and TRBJ2-1; TRBD2 aligns across 14 bases. Germline V gives CDR1 SGHRS, CDR2 YFSETQ. J gave up 6 bases and V 1 base, and 3 bases lay outside the gene matches. The CDR3 consists of 16 residues. The chain's CDR3 is CASSLPTSGGANEQFF. The CDR3 DNA reads as TGCGCCAGCAGCTTGCCGACTAGCGGGGGGGCCAATGAGCAGTTCTTC.

This clone was found once. J is TRBJ2-5 and V is TRBV6-5; 8 bases are a match to TRBD1. The CDR3 consists of 15 residues. The germline CDR1 and CDR2 sequences are MNHEY and SVGAGI. The junction had 8 bases not matched to a gene; V was cut back by 6 bases and J by 2 bases. CDR3 sequence: CASRPQTGEQETQYF. CDR3 in DNA: TGTGCCAGCAGACCCCAGACAGGGGAACAAGAGACCCAGTACTTC.

The V call is TRBV11-2, the J call TRBJ2-7, with 9 nucleotides matching TRBD1. CDR3 length equals 14 residues. The germline gives CDR1 SGHAT, CDR2 FQNNGV. V was pared by 5 bases and J by 2 bases, with 4 bases of the junction left unmatched. The CDR3 DNA is TGTGCCAGCAGCCGAACAGGGGGCCCCTACGAGCAGTACTTC. The encoded protein is CASSRTGGPYEQYF.

V is TRBV2 and J is TRBJ1-2, with 12 bases identical to TRBD1. The CDR3 runs 16 residues. Germline V gene data show CDR1 as SNHLY and CDR2 as FYNNEI. Trimming removed 0 bases from V and 8 bases from J; junction bases left unmatched: 7. The CDR3 region is CASSEARGQGAKGYTF. For the CDR3, the DNA is TGTGCCAGCAGTGAAGCGCGGGGACAGGGGGCCAAAGGCTACACCTTC.

J is TRBJ1-2 and V is TRBV9; TRBD1 matches at 7 bases. Germline CDR1 reads SGDLS; CDR2 reads YYNGEE. This CDR3 spans 15 amino acids. J gave up 3 bases and V 0 bases, and 5 bases lay outside the gene matches. The CDR3 here is CASSVDPGQHYGYTF. The CDR3 bases are TGTGCCAGCAGCGTAGACCCGGGACAGCACTATGGCTACACCTTC.